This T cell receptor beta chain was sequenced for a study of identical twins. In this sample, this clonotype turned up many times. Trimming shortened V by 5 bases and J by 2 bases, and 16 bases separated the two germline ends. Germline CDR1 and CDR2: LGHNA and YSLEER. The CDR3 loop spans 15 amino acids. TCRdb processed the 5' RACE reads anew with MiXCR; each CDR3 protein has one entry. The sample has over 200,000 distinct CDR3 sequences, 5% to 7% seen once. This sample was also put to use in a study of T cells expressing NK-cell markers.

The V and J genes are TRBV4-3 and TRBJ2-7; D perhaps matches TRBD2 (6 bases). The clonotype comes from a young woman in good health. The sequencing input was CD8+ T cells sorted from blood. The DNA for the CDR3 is TGCGCCAGCAGCATCTATAGCGGTGTCCCCTACGAGCAGTACTTC. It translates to CASSIYSGVPYEQYF.